This T cell receptor (beta chain) is from a study of molecular identifiers for immune sequencing clone quantification. The CDR3 runs 14 residues. The germline gives CDR1 LGHNA, CDR2 YSLEER. The V and J ends lost 1 base and 0 bases respectively, with 7 bases between them. Researchers sorted naive CD8 T cells as cells that were CD8+CD4-CCR7+CD45RA+. TCRdb re-called the PCR reads through MiXCR, storing one row per CDR3 protein. The sample contains about 640,000 distinct CDR3 sequences, 20% of which appear only once. The sequence was collected from a human donor in good health. Some libraries in this study had Jurkat cell RNA spiked in. Sequenced input: naive CD8+ T cells from blood, with Jurkat cell RNA spiked in. Subset indicated: FACS-sorted CD8+CD4-CCR7+CD45RA+ naive T cells. This rearrangement joins TRBV4-3 to TRBJ2-7; D not certain. Here the CDR3 DNA reads TGCGCCAGCAGCCAAGTAATGGGCTCCTACGAGCAGTACTTC. Encoded protein: CASSQVMGSYEQYF.